Shown below are 3 T cell receptor beta chains from a single sample sequenced in a study of cytotoxic CD8 clonotypes in ibrutinib-treated CLL. Some clones are missing from TCRdb's copy, which holds only in-frame ones; the method was immunoSEQ multiplex PCR. Seen here are approximately 15,000 clones, about 81% observed once, and the top ten hold over 15%. Source: PBMCs, taken before ibrutinib treatment. The receptors shown here come from a human donor with chronic lymphocytic leukemia.

The chain couples TRBV27 to TRBJ2-3; D possibly matches TRBD1 or TRBD2 (6 bases each). Trimming shortened V by 5 bases and J by 5 bases, and 14 bases separated the two germline ends. From germline, CDR1 is MNHEY and CDR2 SMNVEV (reference sequence). The CDR3 totals 14 residues. CDR3 region: CASSPRLGGDTQYF. The CDR3 coding sequence is TGTGCCAGCAGTCCCAGACTAGGGGGAGATACGCAGTATTTT.

The V call is TRBV4-1, the J call TRBJ2-1, with D perhaps TRBD2 (6 bases). The CDR3 is 12 residues long. Trimming shortened V by 5 bases and J by 10 bases, and 12 bases separated the two germline ends. Per the germline V gene, CDR1 is MGHRA and CDR2 is YSYEKL. The CDR3 sequence: CASSWSGPEQFF. The CDR3 nucleotides are TGCGCCAGCAGCTGGAGCGGGCCGGAGCAGTTCTTC.

The chain couples TRBV19 to TRBJ2-1; TRBD1 agrees at 7 bases. The J segment lost 9 bases and the V segment lost 10 bases, leaving 9 bases of the junction unmatched. Germline V gene data show CDR1 as LNHDA and CDR2 as SQIVND (reference sequence). The CDR3 is 12 amino acids. The CDR3 coding sequence is TGTGCCATTCGGACAGGCCCCCGTGAGCAGTTCTTC. Protein sequence: CAIRTGPREQFF.